A single sample is the source of the 6 T cell receptor beta chains below, sequenced in a study of neurological immune-mediated disorders. TCRdb used MiXCR to reprocess the 5' RACE reads, holding one entry per CDR3 protein. The sample gives approximately 50,000 distinct CDR3 sequences, more than 5% of which show up once; approximately 1.5% is in the top ten. Material for sequencing was CD4+ T cells from blood. The receptors come from a woman aged 18-29 years with multiple sclerosis.

This clonotype came up many times. V is TRBV28 and J is TRBJ2-7; weak D call: TRBD1 (8 bases). The CDR3 is made up of 14 amino acids. Trimming shortened V by 5 bases and J by 2 bases, and 13 bases separated the two germline ends. The germline CDR1 and CDR2 sequences are MDHEN and SYDVKM. CDR3 in amino acids: CASSKQGGTYEQYF. CDR3 nucleotides: TGTGCCAGCAGTAAACAGGGGGGGACCTACGAGCAGTACTTC.

This clonotype was seen at least ten times. The chain recombines TRBV5-6 with TRBJ1-1; weak D call: TRBD1 (6 bases). The CDR3 spans 18 residues. Germline loops: CDR1 SGHDT, CDR2 YYEEEE. Trimming shortened V by 0 bases and J by 6 bases, and 24 bases separated the two germline ends. The CDR3 region has the DNA TGTGCCAGCAGCTTGGAAAGGGCTGACAGGACCCTGAGGGCTGAAGCTTTCTTT. As protein: CASSLERADRTLRAEAFF. The entire variable domain, with the rest obtained from reference TRBV5-6 and TRBJ1-1, is as follows: DAGVTQSPTHLIKTRGQQVTLRCSPKSGHDTVSWYQQALGQGPQFIFQYYEEEERQRGNFPDRFSGHQFPNYSSELNVNALLLGDSALYLCASSLERADRTLRAEAFFGQGTRLTVV.

This clonotype was found many times. The chain combines TRBV7-8 with TRBJ2-1; TRBD1 is a possible D gene (6 bases). CDR3 length: 17 amino acids. Germline loops: CDR1 SGHVS, CDR2 FQNEAQ. The ends were cut back, 5 bases at V and 6 bases at J, with 23 bases in the middle. The CDR3 loop reads CASSPRQVVGVGNEQFF. DNA of the CDR3: TGTGCCAGCAGCCCGCGACAGGTGGTCGGGGTGGGCAATGAGCAGTTCTTC.

This clonotype was recorded a few times. The rearrangement links TRBV5-4 to TRBJ1-1, with 7 bases fitting TRBD1. The CDR3 is made up of 15 amino acids. Germline trimming cut 4 bases from V and 2 bases from J; bases unmatched to any gene: 8. The germline gives CDR1 SGHNT, CDR2 YYREEE (reference sequence). CDR3 sequence (DNA): TGTGCCAGCAGCAAAAAGACAGGGATAAACACTGAAGCTTTCTTT. Translation gives CASSKKTGINTEAFF.

This clonotype was observed many times. The chain links TRBV12-3 or TRBV12-4 to TRBJ2-5, with 8 bases that match TRBD1. CDR3 length: 17 residues. V lost 2 bases, J lost 3 bases, and 11 bases stayed unmatched. The CDR3 sequence: CASSLRSAGTGEETQYF. The DNA of the CDR3 is TGTGCCAGCAGTTTAAGATCAGCCGGGACAGGAGAAGAGACCCAGTACTTC.

This clonotype was seen repeatedly, ten times or more. This chain joins TRBV18 and TRBJ1-2, with TRBD1 matching 7 bases. Trimming removed 3 bases from V and 3 bases from J; junction bases left unmatched: 13. Germline-derived CDR1 and CDR2 are KGHSH and LQKENI. The CDR3 is 17 amino acids. CDR3 in amino acids: CASSPGQILLGDYGYTF. The CDR3 bases are TGTGCCAGCTCACCGGGACAGATCCTGCTTGGGGACTATGGCTACACCTTC.